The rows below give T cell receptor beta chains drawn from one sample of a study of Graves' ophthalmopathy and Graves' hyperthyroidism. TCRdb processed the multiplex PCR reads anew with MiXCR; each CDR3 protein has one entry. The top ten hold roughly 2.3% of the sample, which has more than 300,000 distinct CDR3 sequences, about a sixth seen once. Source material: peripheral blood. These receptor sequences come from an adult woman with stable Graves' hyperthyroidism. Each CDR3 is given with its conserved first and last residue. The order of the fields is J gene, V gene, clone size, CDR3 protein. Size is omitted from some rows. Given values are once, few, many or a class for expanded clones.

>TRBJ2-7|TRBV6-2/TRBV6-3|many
CASSYKFTGQAPYEQYF
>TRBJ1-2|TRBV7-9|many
CASSLTTNYGYTF
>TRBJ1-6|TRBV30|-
CAWSQGSPLHF
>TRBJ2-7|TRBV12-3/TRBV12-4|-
CASAGTGNYEQYF
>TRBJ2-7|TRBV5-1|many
CASSPAGPYEQYF
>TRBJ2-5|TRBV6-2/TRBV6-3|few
CASRSSGQETQYF
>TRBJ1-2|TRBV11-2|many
CASSPRLGGYGYTF
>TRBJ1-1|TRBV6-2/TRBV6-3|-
CASSETERLAEAFF
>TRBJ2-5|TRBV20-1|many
CSASNTGVKETQYF
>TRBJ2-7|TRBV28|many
CASSPRGSGSWSSYEQYF
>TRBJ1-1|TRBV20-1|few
CSARDNSSPNTEAFF
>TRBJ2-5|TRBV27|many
CASSSTGSAQETQYF
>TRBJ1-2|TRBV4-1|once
CASSQAFGTGYGYTF
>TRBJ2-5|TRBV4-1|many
CASSHRQWTETQYF
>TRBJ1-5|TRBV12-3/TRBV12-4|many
CASSFVGQGNQPQHF
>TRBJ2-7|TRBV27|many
CASSSSGTRAYEQYF
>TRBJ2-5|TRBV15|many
CATSRDMGQFETQYF
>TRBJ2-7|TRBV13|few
CASSLWVSYEQYF
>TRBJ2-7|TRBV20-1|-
CSARDWGGLSYEQYF
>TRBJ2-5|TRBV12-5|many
CASGLSAEQETQYF
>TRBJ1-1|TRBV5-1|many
CASSLAGGPGTEAFF
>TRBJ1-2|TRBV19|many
CASSADRDYGYTF
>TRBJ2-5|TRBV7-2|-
CASRRGQGETQYF
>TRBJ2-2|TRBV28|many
CASSLWETGELFF
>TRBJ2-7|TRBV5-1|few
CASSYRSAAYEQHF
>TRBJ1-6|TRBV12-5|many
CASGFSTGRPYNSPLHF
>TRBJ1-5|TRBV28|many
CASSPTGGSNQPQHF
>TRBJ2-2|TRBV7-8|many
CASSKTIRDGTGELFF
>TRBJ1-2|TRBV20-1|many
CSARDNRGNYGYTF
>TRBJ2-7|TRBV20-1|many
CSASPSGVPYEQYF
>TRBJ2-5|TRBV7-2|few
CASSSLGHKETQYF
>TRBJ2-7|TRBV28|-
CASSLFGQGGLEQYF
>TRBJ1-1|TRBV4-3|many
CASSPISGGTEAFF
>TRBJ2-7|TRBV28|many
CASSGWGKPGF
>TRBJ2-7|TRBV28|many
CASSPSPPRGSEQYF
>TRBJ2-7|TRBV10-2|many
CASSESHYEQYF
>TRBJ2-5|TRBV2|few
CASSEANWETQYF
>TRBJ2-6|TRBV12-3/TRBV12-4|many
CASSLRGQSSGANVLTF
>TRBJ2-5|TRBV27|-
CASNLFRRTVEETQYF
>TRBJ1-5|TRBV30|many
CAWSGGHNQPQHF
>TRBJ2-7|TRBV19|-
CASGTGRYEQYF
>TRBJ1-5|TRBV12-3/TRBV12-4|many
CASSLGGFEPQHF